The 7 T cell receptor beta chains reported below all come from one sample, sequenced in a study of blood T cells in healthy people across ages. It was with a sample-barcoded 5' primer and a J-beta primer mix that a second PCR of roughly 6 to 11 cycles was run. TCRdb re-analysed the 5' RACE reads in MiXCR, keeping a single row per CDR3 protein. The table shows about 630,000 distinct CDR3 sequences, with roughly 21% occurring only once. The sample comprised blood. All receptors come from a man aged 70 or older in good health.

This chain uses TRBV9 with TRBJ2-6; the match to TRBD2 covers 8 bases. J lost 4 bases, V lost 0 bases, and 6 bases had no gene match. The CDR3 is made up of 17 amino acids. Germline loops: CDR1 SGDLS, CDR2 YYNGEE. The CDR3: CASSVGSGSLGANVLTF. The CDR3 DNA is TGTGCCAGCAGCGTAGGAAGCGGGAGTCTGGGGGCCAACGTCCTGACTTTC.

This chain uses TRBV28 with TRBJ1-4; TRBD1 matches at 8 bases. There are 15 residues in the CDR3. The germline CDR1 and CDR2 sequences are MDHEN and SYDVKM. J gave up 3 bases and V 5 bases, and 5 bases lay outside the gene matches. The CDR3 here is CASSTRTGPNEKLFF. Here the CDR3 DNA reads TGTGCCAGCAGTACAAGGACAGGGCCTAATGAAAAACTGTTTTTT.

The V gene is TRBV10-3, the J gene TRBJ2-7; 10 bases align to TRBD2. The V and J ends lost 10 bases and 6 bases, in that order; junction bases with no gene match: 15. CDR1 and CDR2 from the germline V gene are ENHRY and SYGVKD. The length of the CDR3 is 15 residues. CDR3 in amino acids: CATKISGRPESEQYF. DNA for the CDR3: TGTGCCACGAAAATTAGCGGGAGGCCGGAGAGCGAGCAGTACTTC.

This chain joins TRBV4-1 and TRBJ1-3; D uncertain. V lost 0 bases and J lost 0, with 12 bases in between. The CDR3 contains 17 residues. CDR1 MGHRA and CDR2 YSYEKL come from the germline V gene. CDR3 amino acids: CASSQDDGYYSGNTIYF. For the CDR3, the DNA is TGCGCCAGCAGCCAAGATGACGGTTACTACTCTGGAAACACCATATATTTT.

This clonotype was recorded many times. This chain's CDR3 is CASSLSGTPAIQYF. Here the CDR3 DNA reads TGCGCCAGCAGCTTGTCCGGGACACCAGCCATTCAGTACTTC. The chain links TRBV5-1 to TRBJ2-4, with a possible D match to TRBD1 (6 bases). Trimming cost V 1 base and J 9 bases, with 14 bases left between them. CDR3 size: 14 residues. From germline, CDR1 is SGHRS and CDR2 YFSETQ. The variable domain in full, with the rest retrieved from reference TRBV5-1 and TRBJ2-4, is KAGVTQTPRYLIKTRGQQVTLSCSPISGHRSVSWYQQTPGQGLQFLFEYFSETQRNKGNFPGRFSGRQFSNSRSEMNVSTLELGDSALYLCASSLSGTPAIQYFGAGTRLSVL.

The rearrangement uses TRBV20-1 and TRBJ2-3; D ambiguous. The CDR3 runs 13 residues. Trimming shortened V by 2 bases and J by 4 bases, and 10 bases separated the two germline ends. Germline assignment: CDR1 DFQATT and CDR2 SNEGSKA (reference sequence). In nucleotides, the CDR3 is TGCAGTGCTAGATACCCTGGGGCAGATACGCAGTATTTT. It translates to CSARYPGADTQYF.

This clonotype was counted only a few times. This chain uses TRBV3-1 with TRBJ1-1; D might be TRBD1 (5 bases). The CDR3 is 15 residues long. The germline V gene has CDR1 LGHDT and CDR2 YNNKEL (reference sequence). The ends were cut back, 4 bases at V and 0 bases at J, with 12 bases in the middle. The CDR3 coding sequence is TGTGCCAGCAGCCCCAAATGGGGGGTGAACACTGAAGCTTTCTTT. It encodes CASSPKWGVNTEAFF. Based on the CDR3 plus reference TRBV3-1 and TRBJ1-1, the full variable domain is DTAVSQTPKYLVTQMGNDKSIKCEQNLGHDTMYWYKQDSKKFLKIMFSYNNKELIINETVPNRFSPKSPDKAHLNLHINSLELGDSAVYFCASSPKWGVNTEAFFGQGTRLTVV.